These 20 T cell receptor beta chains were sequenced from one sample in a study of tumor-infiltrating lymphocytes in primary liver carcinoma. Between about 19 and 34 mg of unsorted bulk tissue served as the source from which RNA and DNA were co-extracted. A constant-region primer primed TCR beta cDNA synthesis from roughly 510 ng of total RNA. Slightly modified ARM-PCR with three nested multiplex PCR rounds yielded TCR beta libraries. Running around 10 cycles apiece, the first two PCR rounds relied on TRBV1-TRBV30 forward primers together with a C-beta reverse primer. Each CDR3 protein gets one entry after TCRdb re-called the multiplex PCR reads with MiXCR. The sample consists of approximately 110,000 distinct CDR3 sequences, 55% to 75% of them appearing once. The sample was liver tumor tissue from sampling region 1. Specified subset: tumor region T1, superior pole. The receptors here all came from a woman in her sixties or seventies with primary liver carcinoma and hepatitis B virus infection.

This clonotype showed up many times. The CDR3 DNA follows: TGCAGCGTAGCGACTAGCTTCACCTACGAGCAGTACTTC. This codes for CSVATSFTYEQYF. The rearrangement uses TRBV29-1 and TRBJ2-7; 7 bases line up with TRBD2. CDR1 is SQVTM, CDR2 ANQGSEA, per germline. The CDR3 totals 13 residues. The ends lost 6 bases at V and 2 bases at J; junction bases unmatched: 7.

This clonotype was picked up a small number of times. V usage is TRBV28 and J usage is TRBJ2-1; 8 bases map to TRBD2. Germline CDR1 is MDHEN and CDR2 is SYDVKM. This CDR3 contains 14 residues. Trimming cost V 7 bases and J 2 bases; bases outside gene matches: 4. The CDR3 spells CASIGRGAYNEQFF. CDR3 bases: TGTGCCAGCATAGGGCGGGGGGCCTACAATGAGCAGTTCTTC. The full variable domain, its missing parts supplied by reference TRBV28 and TRBJ2-1, is DVKVTQSSRYLVKRTGEKVFLECVQDMDHENMFWYRQDPGLGLRLIYFSYDVKMKEKGDIPEGYSVSREKKERFSLILESASTNQTSMYLCASIGRGAYNEQFFGPGTRLTVL.

This clonotype showed up many times. The chain employs TRBV6-1 and TRBJ1-2; no reliable D call. CDR3 length: 12 residues. Germline CDR1 MNHNS, CDR2 SASEGT. V shed 0 bases and J shed 8 bases, with 7 bases lying between them. In DNA, the CDR3 is TGTGCCAGCAGTGAAGCGGGCTGGGGCTACACCTTC. Encoded protein: CASSEAGWGYTF.

On this clonotype itself: A read error may explain this, as a much larger clone is one base away. This chain links TRBV28 with TRBJ2-7; 9 bases agree with TRBD2. This CDR3 has 17 residues. The germline CDR1 and CDR2 sequences are MDHEN and SYDVKM. The ends lost 3 bases at V and 6 bases at J; junction bases unmatched: 15. CDR3 sequence: CASSFLLPAGGPCEQYF. The DNA for the CDR3 is TGTGCCAGCAGTTTCCTACTCCCAGCGGGAGGACCTTGCGAGCAGTACTTC.

This clonotype came up a few times. This rearrangement joins TRBV2 to TRBJ2-5; no firm D call. The CDR3 is made up of 12 amino acids. CDR1 and CDR2 (germline): SNHLY, FYNNEI. V lost 4 bases to trimming and J lost 3 bases, with 6 bases between them. Here the CDR3 reads CASSVTKETQYF. In DNA, the CDR3 is TGTGCCAGCAGTGTAACTAAAGAGACCCAGTACTTC. Using reference TRBV2 and TRBJ2-5 for the parts outside the CDR3, the full variable domain is EPEVTQTPSHQVTQMGQEVILRCVPISNHLYFYWYRQILGQKVEFLVSFYNNEISEKSEIFDDQFSVERPDGSNFTLKIRSTKLEDSAMYFCASSVTKETQYFGPGTRLLVL.

This clonotype was seen only once. This chain links TRBV28 with TRBJ2-5; no clear D gene. The germline V gene encodes CDR1 MDHEN and CDR2 SYDVKM. CDR3 length equals 12 residues. Trimming left V 2 bases short and J 5 bases short, with 6 bases between. CDR3 sequence: CASSLLRETQYF. CDR3 nucleotides: TGTGCCAGCAGTTTACTACGGGAGACCCAGTACTTC.

Worth noting for this clonotype: A much larger clone differs by one base, so this may be a read error. The chain recombines TRBV6-5 with TRBJ2-7; 11 bases map to TRBD1. V was pared by 6 bases and J by 8 bases, with 9 bases of the junction left unmatched. The CDR3 extends over 14 amino acids. Germline loops: CDR1 MNHEY, CDR2 SVGAGI. The CDR3 loop is CASSIRTGGMKQYF. DNA of the CDR3: TGTGCCAGCAGCATAAGGACAGGGGGCATGAAGCAGTACTTC.

Turning to this clonotype: This sequence may be a read error, since a much larger clone differs from it by one base. The rearrangement joins TRBV6-5 to TRBJ2-3; D possibly uses TRBD1 or TRBD2 (6 bases each). Germline-derived CDR1 and CDR2 are MNHEY and SVGAGI. Trimming left V 5 bases short and J 0 bases short, with 21 bases between. CDR3 length: 18 residues. This CDR3 reads CASSPGQCGTYSTDTQYF. CDR3 nucleotide sequence: TGTGCCAGCAGTCCCGGACAGTGCGGGACCTATAGCACAGATACGCAGTATTTT.

This clonotype came up many times. The gene calls are TRBV6-5 and TRBJ2-2; 7 bases agree with TRBD1. CDR1 is MNHEY, CDR2 SVGAGI, per germline. Trimming cost V 5 bases and J 4 bases; bases outside gene matches: 10. This CDR3 comprises 16 residues. The CDR3 nucleotides read TGTGCCAGCAGTCGCCTTCCGGGACAGAGCACCGGGGAGCTGTTTTTT. It yields the protein CASSRLPGQSTGELFF.

Worth noting for this clonotype: Since the CDR3 does not end with the conserved phenylalanine or tryptophan, this likely comes from a read error. The chain links TRBV29-1 to TRBJ2-1; a weak D match, TRBD1 (6 bases). Germline V lookup: CDR1 SQVTM, CDR2 ANQGSEA. The CDR3 has 15 amino acids. The germline V and J ends were trimmed by 5 bases and 5 bases, with 19 bases remaining between them. CDR3 DNA sequence: TGCAGCGTTCAAACCGGGTCAGGGGACGACAATGAGCAGTTCCTC. Translated, it gives CSVQTGSGDDNEQFL.

V gene TRBV12-3 or TRBV12-4 combines with J gene TRBJ2-6, with D unclear. V was trimmed by 0 bases and J by 2 bases, leaving 14 bases between them. The CDR3 has 18 residues. CDR3 loop: CASSLAGFVKAGANVLTF. CDR3 bases: TGTGCCAGCAGTTTAGCCGGTTTCGTGAAGGCTGGGGCCAACGTCCTGACTTTC.

In its sample, this clonotype was seen once. The gene calls are TRBV12-3 or TRBV12-4 and TRBJ1-5, with D unclear. This CDR3 is built from 14 residues. CDR3 amino acids: CARSSLEVGQPQHF. Here the CDR3 DNA reads TGTGCAAGAAGTTCCCTGGAGGTTGGTCAGCCCCAGCATTTT.

This clonotype was counted a few times. This chain joins TRBV7-8 and TRBJ1-1; D is undetermined. The CDR3 spans 15 residues. V was clipped by 2 bases and J by 2 bases, with 12 bases between them. Germline CDR1 and CDR2: SGHVS and FQNEAQ. In nucleotides, the CDR3 is TGTGCCAGCAGCTTAAATGAACGTAGCAACACTGAAGCTTTCTTT. Translation gives CASSLNERSNTEAFF.

Note on this clonotype: A junction boundary mismatches the germline segment, possibly from a read error. The chain recombines TRBV29-1 with TRBJ1-1; no clear D gene. This CDR3 has 12 amino acids. In germline, CDR1 is SQVTM, CDR2 ANQGSEA. The DNA for the CDR3 is TGCAGCGTTGAAGGTCATTACACAGAAGCTTTCTTT. Its protein is CSVEGHYTEAFF.

This clonotype was picked up one time. A much larger clone differs from this one at a single base, so this may be a read error. The CDR3 protein is CSVEGVQETQCF. The CDR3 DNA follows: TGCAGCGTTGAAGGGGTCCAAGAGACCCAGTGCTTC. This chain joins TRBV29-1 and TRBJ2-5; D is undetermined. The germline V gene has CDR1 SQVTM and CDR2 ANQGSEA. The CDR3 contains 12 residues.

As for this clonotype: A much larger clone differs by one base, so this may be a read error. This rearrangement joins TRBV14 to TRBJ2-7, with 10 bases fitting TRBD1. The CDR3 runs to 19 residues. In germline, CDR1 is SGHDN, CDR2 FVKESK. This CDR3 reads CASRQDPTGIDRGPYEQYF. Written as DNA, the CDR3 is TGTGCCAGCCGCCAAGATCCGACCGGCATCGACAGGGGGCCCTACGAGCAGTACTTC.

V and J are TRBV7-9 and TRBJ2-3, with a tentative D call TRBD2 (5 bases). CDR1 is SEHNR and CDR2 is FQNEAQ in the germline V gene (reference sequence). Trimming cost V 3 bases and J 8 bases, with 15 bases left between them. The CDR3 contains 14 residues. The CDR3 bases are TGTGCCAGCAGCTTCGACTACCGGTCGCCTACGCAGTATTTT. This codes for CASSFDYRSPTQYF.

This clonotype appeared a single time. It is unclear where the CDR3 begins or ends on the DNA, so no DNA is shown, and the CDR3 is as TCRdb lists it. J is TRBJ2-3 and V is TRBV11-2; the table's D gene call, TRBD2, was not cross checked with the DNA. The CDR3 contains 15 residues when both ends are counted. CDR1 and CDR2 from the germline V gene are SGHAT and FQNNGV. CDR3 amino acids: CDSSSVAEGADTQYF.

Worth noting for this clonotype: A single base separates this from a much larger clone, so it may be a read error. The rearrangement joins TRBV10-2 to TRBJ2-5, with TRBD1 as a possible D gene (5 bases). Germline V gene sequence: CDR1 WSHSY, CDR2 SAAADI. The CDR3 is made up of 15 amino acids. The CDR3 sequence is CVSSEAGAGRETQYF. DNA of the CDR3: TGCGTCAGCAGTGAGGCAGGCGCAGGGCGTGAGACCCAGTACTTC.

Worth noting for this clonotype: This may come from a read error, since a much larger clone is one base off. J is TRBJ1-3 and V is TRBV29-1; D gene unclear. The V gene's germline CDR1 is SQVTM and CDR2 ANQGSEA. This CDR3 is 14 amino acids long. CDR3 DNA: TGCTGCGTTTTCAGTATATCCTCTGGAAACACCATATATTTT. Its protein product is CCVFSISSGNTIYF.